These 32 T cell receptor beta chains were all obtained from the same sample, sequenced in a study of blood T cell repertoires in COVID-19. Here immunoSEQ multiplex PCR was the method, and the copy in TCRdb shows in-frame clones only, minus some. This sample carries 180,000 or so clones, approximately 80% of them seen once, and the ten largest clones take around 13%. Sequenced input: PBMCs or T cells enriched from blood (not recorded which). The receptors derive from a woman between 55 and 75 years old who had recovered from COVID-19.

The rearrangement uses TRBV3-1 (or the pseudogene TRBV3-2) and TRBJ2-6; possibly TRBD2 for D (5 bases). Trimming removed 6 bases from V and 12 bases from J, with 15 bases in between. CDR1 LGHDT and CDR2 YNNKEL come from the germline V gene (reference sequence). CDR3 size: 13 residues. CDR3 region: CASRREGSGVLTF. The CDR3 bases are TGTGCCAGCAGACGCGAGGGATCGGGCGTCCTGACTTTC.

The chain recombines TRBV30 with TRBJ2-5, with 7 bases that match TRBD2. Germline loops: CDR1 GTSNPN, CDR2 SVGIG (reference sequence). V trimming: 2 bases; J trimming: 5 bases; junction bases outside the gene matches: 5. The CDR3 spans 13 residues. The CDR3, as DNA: TGTGCCTGGAGTTGGCGGGAGTACGAGACCCAGTACTTC. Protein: CAWSWREYETQYF.

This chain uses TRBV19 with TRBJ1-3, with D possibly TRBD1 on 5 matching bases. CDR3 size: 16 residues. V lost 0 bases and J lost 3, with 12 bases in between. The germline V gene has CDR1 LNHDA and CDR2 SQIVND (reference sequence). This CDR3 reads CASSIEHGHLGNTIYF. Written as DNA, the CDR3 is TGTGCCAGTAGTATAGAGCACGGACATCTTGGAAACACCATATATTTT.

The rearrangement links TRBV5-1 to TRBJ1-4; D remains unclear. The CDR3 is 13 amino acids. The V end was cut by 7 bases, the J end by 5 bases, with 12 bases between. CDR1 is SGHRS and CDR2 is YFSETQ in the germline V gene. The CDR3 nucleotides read TGCGCCAGCCACGAAGGACTAAATGAAAAACTGTTTTTT. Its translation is CASHEGLNEKLFF.

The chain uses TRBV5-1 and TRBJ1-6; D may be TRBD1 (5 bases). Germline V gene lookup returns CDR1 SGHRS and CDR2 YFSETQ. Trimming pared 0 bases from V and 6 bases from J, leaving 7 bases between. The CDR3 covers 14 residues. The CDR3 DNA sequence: TGCGCCAGCAGCTTGGCTGACAGTAATTCACCCCTCCACTTT. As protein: CASSLADSNSPLHF.

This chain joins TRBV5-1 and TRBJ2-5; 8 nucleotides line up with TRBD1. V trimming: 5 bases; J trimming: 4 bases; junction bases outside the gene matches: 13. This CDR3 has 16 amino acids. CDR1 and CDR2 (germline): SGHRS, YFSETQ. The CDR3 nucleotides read TGCGCCAGCAGTTTTGGAGGAGGGGGGACAGGAGAGACCCAGTACTTC. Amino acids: CASSFGGGGTGETQYF.

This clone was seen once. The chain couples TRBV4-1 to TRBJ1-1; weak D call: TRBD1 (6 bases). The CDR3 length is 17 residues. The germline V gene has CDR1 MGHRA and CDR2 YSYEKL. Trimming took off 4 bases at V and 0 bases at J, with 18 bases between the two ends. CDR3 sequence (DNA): TGCGCCAGCAGCCTCCGGGACCTTGGGGGCATGAACACTGAAGCTTTCTTT. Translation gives CASSLRDLGGMNTEAFF.

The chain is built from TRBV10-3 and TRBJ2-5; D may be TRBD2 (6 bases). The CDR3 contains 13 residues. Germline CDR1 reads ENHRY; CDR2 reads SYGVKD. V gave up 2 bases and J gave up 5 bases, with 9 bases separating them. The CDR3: CAISEGLTETQYF. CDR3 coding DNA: TGTGCCATCAGTGAGGGACTAACGGAGACCCAGTACTTC.

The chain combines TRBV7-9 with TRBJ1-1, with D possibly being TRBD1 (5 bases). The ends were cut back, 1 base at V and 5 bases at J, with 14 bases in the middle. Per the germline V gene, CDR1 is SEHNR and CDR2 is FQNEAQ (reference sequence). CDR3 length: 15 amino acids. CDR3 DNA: TGTGCCAGCAGCTTAGAGCAGGGTCGGGGGACTGAAGCTTTCTTT. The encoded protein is CASSLEQGRGTEAFF.

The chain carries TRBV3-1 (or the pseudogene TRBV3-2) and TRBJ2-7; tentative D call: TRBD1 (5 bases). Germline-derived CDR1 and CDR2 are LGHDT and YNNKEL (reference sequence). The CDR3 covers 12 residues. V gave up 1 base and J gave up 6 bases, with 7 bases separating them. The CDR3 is CASSQARGEQYF. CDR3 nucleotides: TGTGCCAGCAGCCAAGCAAGGGGCGAGCAGTACTTC.

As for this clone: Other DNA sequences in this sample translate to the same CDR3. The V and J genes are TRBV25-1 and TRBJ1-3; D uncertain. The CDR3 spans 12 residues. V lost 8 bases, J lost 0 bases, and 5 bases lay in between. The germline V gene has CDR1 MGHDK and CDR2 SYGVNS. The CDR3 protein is CASHSSGNTIYF. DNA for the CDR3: TGTGCCAGCCATAGCTCTGGAAACACCATATATTTT.

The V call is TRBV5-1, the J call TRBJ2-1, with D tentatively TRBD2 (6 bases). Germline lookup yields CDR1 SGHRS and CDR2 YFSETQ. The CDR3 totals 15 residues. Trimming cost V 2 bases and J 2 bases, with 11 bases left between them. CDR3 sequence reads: CASSFAGTPYNEQFF. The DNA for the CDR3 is TGCGCCAGCAGCTTCGCGGGGACGCCCTACAATGAGCAGTTCTTC.

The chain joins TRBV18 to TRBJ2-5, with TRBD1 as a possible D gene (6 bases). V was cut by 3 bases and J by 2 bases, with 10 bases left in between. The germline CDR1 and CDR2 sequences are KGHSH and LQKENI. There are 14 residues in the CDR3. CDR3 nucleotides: TGTGCCAGCTCACCCTCCAGGGGACAAGAGACCCAGTACTTC. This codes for CASSPSRGQETQYF.

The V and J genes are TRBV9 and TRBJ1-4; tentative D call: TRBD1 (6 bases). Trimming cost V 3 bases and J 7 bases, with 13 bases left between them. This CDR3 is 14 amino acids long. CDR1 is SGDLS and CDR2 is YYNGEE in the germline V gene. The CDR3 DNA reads TGTGCCAGCAGCGGGACAGCAGGAAGTGAAAAACTGTTTTTT. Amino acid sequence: CASSGTAGSEKLFF.

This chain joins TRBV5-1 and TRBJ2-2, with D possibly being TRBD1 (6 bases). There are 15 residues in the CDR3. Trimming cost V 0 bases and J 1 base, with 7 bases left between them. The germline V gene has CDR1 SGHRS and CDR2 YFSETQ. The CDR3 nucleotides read TGCGCCAGCAGCTTGGCACAGGGGAACACCGGGGAGCTGTTTTTT. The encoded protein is CASSLAQGNTGELFF. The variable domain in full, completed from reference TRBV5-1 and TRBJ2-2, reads KAGVTQTPRYLIKTRGQQVTLSCSPISGHRSVSWYQQTPGQGLQFLFEYFSETQRNKGNFPGRFSGRQFSNSRSEMNVSTLELGDSALYLCASSLAQGNTGELFFGEGSRLTVL.

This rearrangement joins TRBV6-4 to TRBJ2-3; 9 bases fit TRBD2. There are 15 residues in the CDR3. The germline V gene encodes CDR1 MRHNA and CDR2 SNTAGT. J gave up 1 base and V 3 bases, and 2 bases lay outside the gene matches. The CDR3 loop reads CASSESGGRTDTQYF. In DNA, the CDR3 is TGTGCCAGCAGTGAAAGCGGGGGGCGCACAGATACGCAGTATTTT.

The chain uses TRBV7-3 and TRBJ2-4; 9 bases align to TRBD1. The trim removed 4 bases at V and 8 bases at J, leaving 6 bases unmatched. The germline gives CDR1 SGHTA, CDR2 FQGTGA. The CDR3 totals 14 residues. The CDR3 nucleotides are TGTGCCAGCAGCTCCACGGACAGGGGTGACATTCAGTACTTC. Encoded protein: CASSSTDRGDIQYF.

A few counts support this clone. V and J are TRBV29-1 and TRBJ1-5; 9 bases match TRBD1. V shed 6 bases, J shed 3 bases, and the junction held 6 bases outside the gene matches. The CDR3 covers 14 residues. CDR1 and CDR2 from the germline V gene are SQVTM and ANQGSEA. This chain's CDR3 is CSVSGTGTNQPQHF. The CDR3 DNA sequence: TGCAGCGTCTCCGGGACAGGGACCAATCAGCCCCAGCATTTT.

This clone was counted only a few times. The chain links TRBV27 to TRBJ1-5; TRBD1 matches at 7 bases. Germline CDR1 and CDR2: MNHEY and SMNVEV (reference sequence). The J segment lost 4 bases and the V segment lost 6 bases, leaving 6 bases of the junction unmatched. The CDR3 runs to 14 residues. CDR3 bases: TGTGCCAGCAGCCGGGACAGCATTAATCAGCCCCAGCATTTT. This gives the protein CASSRDSINQPQHF.

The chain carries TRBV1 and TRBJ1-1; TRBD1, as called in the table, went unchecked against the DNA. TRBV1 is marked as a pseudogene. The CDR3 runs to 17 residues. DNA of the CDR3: TGCACCAGCAGCCAAGATGATTTTGAAGCGACAGACACTGAAGCTTTCTTT. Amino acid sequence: CTSSQDDFEATDTEAFF.

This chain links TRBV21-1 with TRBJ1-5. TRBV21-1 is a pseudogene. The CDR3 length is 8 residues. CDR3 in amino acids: CATCPRHF. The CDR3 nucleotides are TGTGCCACCTGCCCGCGCCATTTT.

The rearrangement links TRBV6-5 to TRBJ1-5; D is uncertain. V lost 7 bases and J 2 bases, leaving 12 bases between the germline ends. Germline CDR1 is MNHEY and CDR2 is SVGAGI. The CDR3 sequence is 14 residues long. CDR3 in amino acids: CASISAGGNQPQHF. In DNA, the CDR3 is TGTGCCAGCATCTCGGCAGGTGGCAATCAGCCCCAGCATTTT.

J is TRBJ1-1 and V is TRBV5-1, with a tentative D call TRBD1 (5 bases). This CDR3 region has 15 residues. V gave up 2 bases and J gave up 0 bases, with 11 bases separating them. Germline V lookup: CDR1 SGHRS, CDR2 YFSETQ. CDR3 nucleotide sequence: TGCGCCAGCAGCTTCCGGACAAACATGAACACTGAAGCTTTCTTT. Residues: CASSFRTNMNTEAFF.

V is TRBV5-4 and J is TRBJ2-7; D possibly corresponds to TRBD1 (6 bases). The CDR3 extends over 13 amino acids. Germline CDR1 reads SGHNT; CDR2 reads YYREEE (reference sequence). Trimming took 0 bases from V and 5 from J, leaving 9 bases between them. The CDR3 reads CASSLDQGHEQYF. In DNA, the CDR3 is TGTGCCAGCAGCTTGGACCAGGGGCACGAGCAGTACTTC.

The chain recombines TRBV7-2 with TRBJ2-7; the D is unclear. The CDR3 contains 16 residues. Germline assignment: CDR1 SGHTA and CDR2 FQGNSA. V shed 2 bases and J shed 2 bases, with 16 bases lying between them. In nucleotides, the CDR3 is TGTGCCAGCAGCTTACAATCTAGTCGATCGGCCTACGAGCAGTACTTC. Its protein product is CASSLQSSRSAYEQYF.

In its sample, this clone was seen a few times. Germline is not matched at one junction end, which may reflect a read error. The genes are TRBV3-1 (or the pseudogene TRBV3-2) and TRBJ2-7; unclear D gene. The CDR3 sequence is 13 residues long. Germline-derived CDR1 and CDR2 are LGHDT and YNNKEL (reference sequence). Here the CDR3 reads CASSPLSHSGRRF. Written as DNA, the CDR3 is TGTGCCAGCAGCCCCCTTTCACACTCAGGCCGACGTTTC.

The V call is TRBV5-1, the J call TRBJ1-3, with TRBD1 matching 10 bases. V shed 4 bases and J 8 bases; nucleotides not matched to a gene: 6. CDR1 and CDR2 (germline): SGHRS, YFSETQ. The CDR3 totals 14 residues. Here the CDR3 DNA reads TGCGCCAGCAGCCCCGGACAGGGGGGGGACACCATATATTTT. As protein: CASSPGQGGDTIYF.

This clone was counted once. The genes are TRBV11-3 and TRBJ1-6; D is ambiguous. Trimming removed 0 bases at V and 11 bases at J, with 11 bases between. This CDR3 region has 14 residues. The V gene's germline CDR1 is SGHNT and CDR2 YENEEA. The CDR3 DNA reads TGTGCCAGCAGCTTAGAGAGGAGCGGACCACCCCTCCACTTT. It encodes CASSLERSGPPLHF. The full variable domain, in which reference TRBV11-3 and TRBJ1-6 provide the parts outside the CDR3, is EAGVVQSPRYKIIEKKQPVAFWCNPISGHNTLYWYLQNLGQGPELLIRYENEEAVDDSQLPKDRFSAERLKGVDSTLKIQPAELGDSAVYLCASSLERSGPPLHFGNGTRLTVT.

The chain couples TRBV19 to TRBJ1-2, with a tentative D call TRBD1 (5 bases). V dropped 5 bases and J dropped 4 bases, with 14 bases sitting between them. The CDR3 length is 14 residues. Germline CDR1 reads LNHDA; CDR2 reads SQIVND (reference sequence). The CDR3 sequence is CASSAGHGPYGYTF. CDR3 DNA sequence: TGTGCCAGTAGTGCCGGACATGGTCCCTATGGCTACACCTTC. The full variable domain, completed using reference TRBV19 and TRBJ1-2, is DGGITQSPKYLFRKEGQNVTLSCEQNLNHDAMYWYRQDPGQGLRLIYYSQIVNDFQKGDIAEGYSVSREKKESFPLTVTSAQKNPTAFYLCASSAGHGPYGYTFGSGTRLTVV.

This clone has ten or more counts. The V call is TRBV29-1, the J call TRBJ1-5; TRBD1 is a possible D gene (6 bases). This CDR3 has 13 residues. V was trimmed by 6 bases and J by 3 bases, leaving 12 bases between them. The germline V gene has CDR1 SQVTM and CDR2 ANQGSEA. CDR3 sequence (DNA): TGCAGCGTCCGGGACAACTTCAATCAGCCCCAGCATTTT. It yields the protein CSVRDNFNQPQHF.

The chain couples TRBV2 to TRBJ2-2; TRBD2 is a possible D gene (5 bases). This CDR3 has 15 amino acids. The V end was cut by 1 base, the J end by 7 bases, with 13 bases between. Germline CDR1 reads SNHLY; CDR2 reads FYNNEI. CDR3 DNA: TGTGCCAGCAGTGAAGTAGCGTTGAAGGGCGGGGAGCTGTTTTTT. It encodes CASSEVALKGGELFF.

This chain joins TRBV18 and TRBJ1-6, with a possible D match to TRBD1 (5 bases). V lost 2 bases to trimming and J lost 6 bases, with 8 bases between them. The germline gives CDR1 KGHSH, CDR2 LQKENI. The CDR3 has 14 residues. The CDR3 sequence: CASSPFRGNSPLHF. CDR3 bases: TGTGCCAGCTCACCATTTAGGGGTAATTCACCCCTCCACTTT.